This is a list of T cell receptor beta chains from one sample in a study of blood T cells in healthy people across ages. MiXCR, run by TCRdb on the 5' RACE reads, gives a single entry per CDR3 protein. The repertoire includes 750,000 to 950,000 distinct CDR3 sequences, more than 25% of them detected once, and over 2.5% sits in the top ten. Another study also made use of these data, one on T cells of mothers and their children.

The sequencing input was blood. These receptors came from a boy aged 10-17 years in good health. The CDR3 runs from the conserved cysteine through the conserved F or W. The D gene is left open where the match is weak. Only part of the rows carry a size: once, few, many, or a class if the clone is expanded.

D	J	V	size	CDR3	DNA
TRBD1	TRBJ1-2	TRBV5-1	once	CASSFGGSDRGDYGYTF	TGCGCCAGCAGCTTTGGGGGCTCGGACAGGGGTGACTATGGCTACACCTTC
.	TRBJ2-5	TRBV5-1	many	CASSLLGEETQYF	TGTGCCAGCAGCTTGTTAGGGGAAGAGACCCAGTACTTC
TRBD1	TRBJ1-2	TRBV20-1	.	CSAGDRGGTNYGYTF	TGCAGTGCCGGGGACAGGGGGGGTACTAACTATGGCTACACCTTC
.	TRBJ2-7	TRBV7-9	.	CASSLPAGSSYEQYF	TGTGCCAGCAGCTTACCCGCAGGGAGCTCCTACGAGCAGTACTTC
TRBD1	TRBJ2-1	TRBV18	few	CASSGTAQFF	TGTGCCAGCTCCGGGACAGCCCAGTTCTTC
TRBD1	TRBJ2-7	TRBV7-6	.	CASSPQGGAEYSYEQYF	TGTGCCAGCAGCCCACAGGGGGGAGCGGAGTATTCCTACGAGCAGTACTTC
TRBD1	TRBJ2-5	TRBV3-1	.	CASSQQGQGAETQYF	TGTGCCAGCAGCCAGCAGGGACAGGGGGCCGAGACCCAGTACTTC
TRBD1	TRBJ2-4	TRBV20-1	.	CSAREDRGPNIQYF	TGCAGTGCTAGGGAGGACAGGGGACCCAACATTCAGTACTTC
.	TRBJ1-5	TRBV28	.	CASSLSGRGNQPQHF	TGTGCCAGCAGTTTATCTGGCAGGGGCAATCAGCCCCAGCATTTT
TRBD2	TRBJ2-3	TRBV20-1	.	CSARSLLAGGRDTQYF	TGCAGTGCTAGAAGCTTACTAGCGGGGGGACGAGATACGCAGTATTTT
TRBD1	TRBJ1-2	TRBV28	few	CAGQGVGANYGYTF	TGTGCCGGTCAGGGGGTTGGAGCTAACTATGGCTACACCTTC
TRBD2	TRBJ2-4	TRBV12-3/TRBV12-4	.	CASSFDDGGWAKNIQYF	TGTGCCAGCAGTTTCGATGACGGGGGGTGGGCCAAAAACATTCAGTACTTC
TRBD1	TRBJ2-1	TRBV4-1	few	CASSGQGVPNEQFF	TGCGCCAGCAGCGGGCAGGGGGTCCCCAATGAGCAGTTCTTC
TRBD2	TRBJ2-2	TRBV7-8	.	CASSLTSGGANTGELFF	TGTGCCAGCAGCTTAACTAGCGGGGGGGCGAACACCGGGGAGCTGTTTTTT
.	TRBJ2-3	TRBV24-1	.	CATSDLTSRDTQYF	TGTGCCACCAGTGATTTGACTAGTAGAGATACGCAGTATTTT
.	TRBJ2-1	TRBV18	.	CASSPAGGLHYNEQFF	TGTGCCAGCTCACCCGCAGGGGGACTTCACTACAATGAGCAGTTCTTC
.	TRBJ1-2	TRBV6-1	few	CASSEETRTKAYGYTF	TGTGCCAGCAGTGAAGAAACCAGAACGAAGGCTTATGGCTACACCTTC
.	TRBJ2-4	TRBV9	.	CASSVEGPGGNIQYF	TGTGCCAGCAGCGTAGAAGGACCTGGGGGGAACATTCAGTACTTC
TRBD2	TRBJ2-7	TRBV20-1	few	CSARVRGLAGGTEQYF	TGCAGTGCTAGAGTCCGAGGACTAGCGGGGGGTACCGAGCAGTACTTC
.	TRBJ1-1	TRBV2	.	CASQQGPRAEASF	TGTGCCAGTCAACAGGGCCCTCGGGCTGAAGCTTCCTTT
TRBD2	TRBJ2-3	TRBV7-3	few	CASSPVGGTDTQYF	TGTGCCAGCAGCCCCGTCGGGGGGACAGATACGCAGTATTTT
.	TRBJ2-5	TRBV24-1	.	CATSDFLETQYF	TGTGCCACCAGTGATTTCCTAGAGACCCAGTACTTC
.	TRBJ2-1	TRBV10-1	few	CASSGLSPGQFF	TGCGCCAGCAGTGGACTGTCCCCCGGGCAGTTCTTC
.	TRBJ1-5	TRBV5-5	.	CASSLEWRGGNQPQHF	TGTGCCAGCAGCTTGGAGTGGAGGGGAGGCAATCAGCCCCAGCATTTT
TRBD2	TRBJ2-7	TRBV5-1	.	CASSRGLAVSYEQYF	TGCGCCAGCAGCCGCGGGCTAGCGGTCTCCTACGAGCAGTACTTC
TRBD2	TRBJ2-5	TRBV6-1	few	CASRKPAGGQETQYF	TGTGCCAGCAGGAAACCAGCGGGGGGTCAAGAGACCCAGTACTTC
.	TRBJ2-5	TRBV6-1	.	CASSEVARGAQYF	TGTGCCAGCAGTGAAGTGGCACGAGGGGCCCAGTACTTC
TRBD1	TRBJ1-2	TRBV3-1	few	CASSRQGLEYGYTF	TGTGCCAGCAGCCGACAGGGGCTGGAGTATGGCTACACCTTC
TRBD1	TRBJ1-1	TRBV12-3/TRBV12-4	.	CASSTTTGDTEAFF	TGTGCCAGCAGTACTACTACAGGGGACACTGAAGCTTTCTTT